Following are 27 T cell receptor beta chains from one sample sequenced in a study of cytomegalovirus exposure and HLA in healthy donors (dated by TCRdb to about 2017). Library creation used the immunoSEQ multiplex PCR assay. A mixture of 60 forward primers for TCR Vbeta segments and 13 reverse primers for TCR Jbeta segments was used in the multiplex PCR. TCRdb stores this immuneACCESS table with in-frame sequences only. Part of the clones is absent; in the studies checked, under half of the shortfall reflects unresolved V genes, and no reason is known for the rest. Within this sample are about 60,000 clones, with roughly 80% of them counted one time only. Clones ranked in the top ten supply roughly 1.5% of the sample. Sequencing used PBMCs. The receptors derive from a young man in good health and CMV-seronegative.

V gene TRBV2 combines with J gene TRBJ2-5; 12 positions agree with TRBD1. Germline V gene data show CDR1 as SNHLY and CDR2 as FYNNEI. This CDR3 is 14 amino acids long. The V gene end was trimmed by 8 bases and the J gene end by 5 bases; junction bases not matched to a gene: 6. In nucleotides, the CDR3 is TGTGCCAGCCCAGGGGACAGGGGGCTCGAGACCCAGTACTTC. Its protein is CASPGDRGLETQYF.

This chain's CDR3 is CAISDPTLAGDNEQFF. The CDR3 DNA reads TGTGCCATCAGTGACCCGACTCTAGCGGGGGACAATGAGCAGTTCTTC. The V gene is TRBV10-3, the J gene TRBJ2-1; 10 nucleotides agree with TRBD2. The germline CDR1 and CDR2 sequences are ENHRY and SYGVKD. The CDR3 runs to 16 residues. Losses at the gene ends were 3 bases for V and 5 bases for J; bases not matched to a gene: 7.

This clone turned up a few times. The CDR3 DNA follows: TGCGCCAGCAGCTTGCGAGAGACCCAGTACTTC. Protein product: CASSLRETQYF. V gene TRBV5-1 combines with J gene TRBJ2-5, with D hard to call. Germline CDR1 is SGHRS and CDR2 is YFSETQ. The CDR3 has 11 amino acids. V was shortened by 1 base and J by 4 bases, with 2 bases between the two germline ends.

The J gene is TRBJ2-7, the V gene TRBV7-6; 9 bases agree with TRBD2. CDR1 and CDR2 from the germline V gene are SGHVS and FNYEAQ. This CDR3 region has 13 residues. With V trimmed by 3 bases and J by 5 bases, 2 bases remained unmatched. The CDR3 here is CASSFSGSDEQYF. As DNA, the CDR3 is TGTGCCAGCAGCTTTAGCGGGAGTGACGAGCAGTACTTC.

The rearrangement joins TRBV10-1 to TRBJ1-4; TRBD1 might be the D (6 bases). Between the trimmed V and J ends, which lost 7 bases and 5 bases, there was a span of 14 bases. The CDR3 sequence is 14 residues long. From germline, CDR1 is WNHNN and CDR2 SYGVQD (reference sequence). CDR3 in amino acids: CASILTGGNEKLFF. In nucleotides, the CDR3 is TGCGCCAGCATTTTGACAGGCGGAAATGAAAAACTGTTTTTT.

The J gene is TRBJ2-1, the V gene TRBV9; D is undetermined. The CDR3 totals 13 residues. The V gene's germline CDR1 is SGDLS and CDR2 YYNGEE. V shed 0 bases and J shed 5 bases, with 6 bases lying between them. The CDR3 protein is CASSVDANNEQFF. The DNA of the CDR3 is TGTGCCAGCAGCGTAGATGCTAACAATGAGCAGTTCTTC.

The rearrangement links TRBV11-2 to TRBJ1-1, with D perhaps matching TRBD1 (6 bases). Trimming removed 2 bases at V and 2 bases at J, with 12 bases between. Germline lookup yields CDR1 SGHAT and CDR2 FQNNGV. This CDR3 is 15 amino acids long. The CDR3, as DNA: TGTGCCAGCAGCTTAATTACAGGGATTAACACTGAAGCTTTCTTT. Residues: CASSLITGINTEAFF.

This sequence joins TRBV19 and TRBJ2-5; a weak D match, TRBD2 (6 bases). Per the germline V gene, CDR1 is LNHDA and CDR2 is SQIVND (reference sequence). This CDR3 contains 15 residues. Deletions cut 5 bases from V and 5 bases from J, with 18 bases between. CDR3 sequence: CASSSKGLASETQYF. The CDR3 nucleotides are TGTGCCAGTAGTTCTAAGGGACTGGCGTCGGAGACCCAGTACTTC.

V gene TRBV30 combines with J gene TRBJ1-2; a possible D gene is TRBD1 (5 bases). The CDR3 has 13 amino acids. The germline V gene has CDR1 GTSNPN and CDR2 SVGIG (reference sequence). Trimming took 4 bases from V and 3 from J, leaving 12 bases between them. The CDR3 here is CAWILLTDYGYTF. The CDR3 DNA follows: TGTGCCTGGATCTTACTGACAGACTATGGCTACACCTTC.

The CDR3 spells CATSRDGTPNRDQPQHF. The CDR3 DNA reads TGTGCCACCAGCAGAGACGGGACACCTAATCGGGATCAGCCCCAGCATTTT. The genes are TRBV15 and TRBJ1-5, with D possibly being TRBD1 (6 bases). V was pared by 0 bases and J by 5 bases, with 17 bases between. Germline-derived CDR1 and CDR2 are LNHNV and YYDKDF (reference sequence). The length of the CDR3 is 17 residues. Together with reference TRBV15 and TRBJ1-5, the CDR3 gives the full variable domain: DAMVIQNPRYQVTQFGKPVTLSCSQTLNHNVMYWYQQKSSQAPKLLFHYYDKDFNNEADTPDNFQSRRPNTSFCFLDIRSPGLGDTAMYLCATSRDGTPNRDQPQHFGDGTRLSIL.

The chain carries TRBV10-2 and TRBJ2-7, with a weak D call TRBD1 (6 bases). This CDR3 has 18 residues. Trimming pared 0 bases from V and 2 bases from J, leaving 20 bases between. Germline V gene data show CDR1 as WSHSY and CDR2 as SAAADI. CDR3 residues: CASSESAVTTGYPYEQYF. The CDR3 DNA reads as TGCGCCAGCAGTGAGTCGGCTGTGACCACAGGGTACCCCTACGAGCAGTACTTC.

This clone was observed a single time. The CDR3 coding sequence is TGTGCCAGCAGGACTGCCGGTGACTATGGCTACACCTTC. Translated: CASRTAGDYGYTF. The chain has TRBV28 and TRBJ1-2; D unclear. CDR3 length: 13 residues. V gave up 6 bases and J gave up 3 bases, with 11 bases separating them. CDR1 is MDHEN, CDR2 SYDVKM, per germline.

V and J are TRBV11-2 and TRBJ2-7, with D maybe TRBD2 (5 bases). The CDR3 covers 16 residues. Germline CDR1 SGHAT, CDR2 FQNNGV. The germline V and J ends were trimmed by 5 bases and 3 bases, with 20 bases remaining between them. The CDR3 protein is CASSPYGRGVGYEQYF. The CDR3 DNA is TGTGCCAGCAGCCCTTATGGCCGGGGTGTCGGCTACGAGCAGTACTTC.

The rearrangement uses TRBV19 and TRBJ2-7, with 12 bases fitting TRBD2. The CDR3 contains 14 residues. Germline CDR1 is LNHDA and CDR2 is SQIVND (reference sequence). The V gene end was trimmed by 4 bases and the J gene end by 3 bases; junction bases not matched to a gene: 1. CDR3 sequence reads: CASSRTSGVYEQYF. CDR3 DNA: TGTGCCAGTAGTAGGACTAGCGGGGTCTACGAGCAGTACTTC. Full variable domain (outside the CDR3, taken from reference TRBV19 and TRBJ2-7): DGGITQSPKYLFRKEGQNVTLSCEQNLNHDAMYWYRQDPGQGLRLIYYSQIVNDFQKGDIAEGYSVSREKKESFPLTVTSAQKNPTAFYLCASSRTSGVYEQYFGPGTRLTVT.

This clone was seen once. The V gene is TRBV29-1, the J gene TRBJ2-7; 7 bases are a match to TRBD1. This CDR3 contains 11 residues. Looked up from germline, CDR1 is SQVTM and CDR2 is ANQGSEA. The V gene end was trimmed by 6 bases and the J gene end by 6 bases; junction bases not matched to a gene: 5. CDR3 sequence reads: CSVTQGTEQYF. In nucleotides, the CDR3 is TGCAGCGTCACACAGGGGACCGAGCAGTACTTC.

This rearrangement joins TRBV27 to TRBJ2-2; D possibly corresponds to TRBD2 (7 bases). The V end lost 2 bases, the J end lost 2 bases, and 15 bases lay between the germline ends. Germline CDR1 is MNHEY and CDR2 is SMNVEV (reference sequence). There are 17 residues in the CDR3. CDR3 amino acids: CASSLIGGPLNTGELFF. As DNA, the CDR3 is TGTGCCAGCAGTTTAATCGGGGGGCCTCTAAACACCGGGGAGCTGTTTTTT.

The DNA for the CDR3 is TGCGCCAGCAGCTCCCTGACAGGGGGCGACGATGGCTACACCTTC. It encodes CASSSLTGGDDGYTF. V gene TRBV5-1 combines with J gene TRBJ1-2; 10 bases line up with TRBD1. Trimming at V came to 3 bases and at J to 6 bases, leaving 8 bases not matched to a gene. The CDR3 has 15 amino acids. CDR1 is SGHRS and CDR2 is YFSETQ in the germline V gene.

In DNA, the CDR3 is TGTGCCTGGATGGATGGAAACCCAGGCTACGAGCAGTACTTC. Amino acid sequence: CAWMDGNPGYEQYF. The V gene is TRBV30, the J gene TRBJ2-7; no reliable D call. Germline V gene lookup returns CDR1 GTSNPN and CDR2 SVGIG (reference sequence). The CDR3 is 14 amino acids. V was shortened by 4 bases and J by 3 bases, with 16 bases between the two germline ends.

The CDR3 nucleotides are TGTGCCAGCAGCCACGCGAGATCAGGGGGCATTTACGAGCAGTACTTC. Translated, it gives CASSHARSGGIYEQYF. The gene calls are TRBV9 and TRBJ2-7, with 8 positions matching TRBD1. Germline-derived CDR1 and CDR2 are SGDLS and YYNGEE. The CDR3 length is 16 residues. J lost 4 bases, V lost 4 bases, and 13 bases had no gene match.

The chain has TRBV4-1 and TRBJ1-2, with TRBD1 matching over 7 bases. The CDR3 consists of 16 residues. V was pared by 1 base and J by 6 bases, with 11 bases of the junction left unmatched. Germline V CDR1 and CDR2: MGHRA, YSYEKL. The CDR3 bases are TGCGCCAGCAGCCAAGCCCTTGACAGGGCTTTCAATGGCTACACCTTC. Its translation is CASSQALDRAFNGYTF.

This clone is a singleton in its sample. V usage is TRBV5-1 and J usage is TRBJ2-3; D may be TRBD1 (5 bases). The ends were cut back, 0 bases at V and 2 bases at J, with 13 bases in the middle. CDR3 length: 16 amino acids. Germline V gene sequence: CDR1 SGHRS, CDR2 YFSETQ. The CDR3 spells CASSLGTGLNTDTQYF. CDR3 sequence (DNA): TGCGCCAGCAGCTTGGGTACAGGTCTCAACACAGATACGCAGTATTTT.

The chain combines TRBV7-9 with TRBJ1-1; TRBD1 agrees at 8 bases. CDR3 length: 15 residues. Germline values: CDR1 SEHNR, CDR2 FQNEAQ (reference sequence). The V and J ends lost 5 bases and 7 bases, in that order; junction bases with no gene match: 12. CDR3 sequence: CASSAIPGQADEAFF. In nucleotides, the CDR3 is TGTGCCAGCAGCGCCATCCCGGGACAGGCCGATGAAGCTTTCTTT. Complete variable domain (other parts from reference TRBV7-9 and TRBJ1-1): DTGVSQNPRHKITKRGQNVTFRCDPISEHNRLYWYRQTLGQGPEFLTYFQNEAQLEKSRLLSDRFSAERPKGSFSTLEIQRTEQGDSAMYLCASSAIPGQADEAFFGQGTRLTVV.

With respect to this clone: A read error may produce the germline difference seen at one junction end. The chain carries TRBV7-7 and TRBJ2-5; 10 nucleotides align to TRBD2. This CDR3 is built from 14 residues. Germline V gene sequence: CDR1 SSHAT, CDR2 FNYEAQ (reference sequence). The CDR3 sequence: CASSLASGSETQYF. DNA for the CDR3: TGTGCTAGCAGCTTAGCTAGCGGGAGTGAGACCCAGTACTTC.

This clone was seen once. The chain is built from TRBV5-4 and TRBJ1-4; TRBD1 is a possible D gene (5 bases). Germline CDR1 reads SGHNT; CDR2 reads YYREEE (reference sequence). The CDR3 contains 16 residues. V was shortened by 4 bases and J by 8 bases, with 21 bases between the two germline ends. In DNA form, the CDR3 reads TGTGCCAGCAGCCTTAAAAATGCAGGGTTCGGCGAAAAACTGTTTTTT. Its translation: CASSLKNAGFGEKLFF.

The chain recombines TRBV2 with TRBJ2-7; 7 bases are a match to TRBD2. Trimming at V came to 1 base and at J to 2 bases, leaving 8 bases not matched to a gene. The CDR3 runs 16 residues. From germline, CDR1 is SNHLY and CDR2 FYNNEI. The CDR3 region has the DNA TGTGCCAGCAGTGAAGGACCTCGGCGGGGGACCTACGAGCAGTACTTC. Its translation is CASSEGPRRGTYEQYF.

Details on this clone: One end of the junction does not line up with germline, which may come from a read error. The genes are TRBV5-6 and TRBJ1-2, with D unresolved. The CDR3 is 13 amino acids. Germline CDR1 SGHDT, CDR2 YYEEEE. The CDR3 protein is CASTLPGSYGYPF. Here the CDR3 DNA reads TGTGCCAGCACCCTTCCAGGCAGCTATGGCTACCCCTTC.

This clone was found once. This chain joins TRBV28 and TRBJ1-5; no firm D call. The CDR3 extends over 12 amino acids. Trimming pared 3 bases from V and 3 bases from J, leaving 3 bases between. Germline values: CDR1 MDHEN, CDR2 SYDVKM. The CDR3 bases are TGTGCCAGCAGTTTCTACAATCAGCCCCAGCATTTT. This translates into CASSFYNQPQHF. The full variable domain, with the rest looked up from reference TRBV28 and TRBJ1-5, is DVKVTQSSRYLVKRTGEKVFLECVQDMDHENMFWYRQDPGLGLRLIYFSYDVKMKEKGDIPEGYSVSREKKERFSLILESASTNQTSMYLCASSFYNQPQHFGDGTRLSIL.